The sequence of this T cell receptor beta chain was determined in a study of blood T cell repertoires in COVID-19. Overall study: The United States, Italy and Spain supplied acute and convalescent COVID-19 samples. Nucleic acid was either cDNA or gDNA, and it came from T cells, B-cell-depleted T cells, or PBMCs.

In germline, CDR1 is SNHLY, CDR2 FYNNEI. The CDR3 length is 12 residues. V lost 7 bases and J lost 5, with 11 bases in between. Libraries were prepared by immunoSEQ multiplex PCR; TCRdb keeps only in-frame clonotypes and omits some of them. The table shows approximately 180,000 clones, with over 80% occurring only once. The sequencing input was peripheral blood. This clonotype originated in a woman aged 50 to 65 with acute or convalescent COVID-19. The V and J genes are TRBV2 and TRBJ1-1; tentative D call: TRBD1 (5 bases). CDR3 sequence reads: CASKGGETEAFF. CDR3 coding DNA: TGTGCCAGCAAAGGAGGGGAGACTGAAGCTTTCTTT.